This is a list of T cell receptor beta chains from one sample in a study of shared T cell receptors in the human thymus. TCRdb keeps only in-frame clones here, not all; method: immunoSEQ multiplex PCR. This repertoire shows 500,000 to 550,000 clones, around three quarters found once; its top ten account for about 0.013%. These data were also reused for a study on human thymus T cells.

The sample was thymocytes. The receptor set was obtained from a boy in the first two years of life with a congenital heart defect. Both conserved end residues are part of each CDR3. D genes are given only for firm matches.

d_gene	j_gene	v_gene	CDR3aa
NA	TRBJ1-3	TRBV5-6	CASSPRQPGNTIYF
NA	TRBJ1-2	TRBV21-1	CASSKVDRAPPGSYGYTF
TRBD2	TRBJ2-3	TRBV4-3	CASSQVQRELKDTQYF
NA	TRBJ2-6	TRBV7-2	CASSFPTDNANSGANVLTF
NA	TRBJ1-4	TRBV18	CASSPSSHRFGSGNEKLFF
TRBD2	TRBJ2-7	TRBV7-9	CASSLGPLGTSGLYEQYF
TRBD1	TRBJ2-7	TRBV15	CATSLGAETGDEQYF
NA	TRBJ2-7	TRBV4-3	CASSQLRYSYEQYF
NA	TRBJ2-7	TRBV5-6	CASSLGNGGEQYF
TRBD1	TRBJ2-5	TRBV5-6	CASRYRGRRQETQYF
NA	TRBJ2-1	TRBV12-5	CASGLGLPEQFF
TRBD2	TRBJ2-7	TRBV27	CASSKGLAGGGEQYF
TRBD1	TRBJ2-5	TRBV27	CASSSPRHRTGGGSPFGEQYF
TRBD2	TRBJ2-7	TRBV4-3	CASSQEGSGKTYEQYF
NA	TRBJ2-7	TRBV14	CASSQSGSYEQYF
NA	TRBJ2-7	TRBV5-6	CASRLRTRGGPGEQYF
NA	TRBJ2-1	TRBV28	CASSPGTFPRSSYNEQFF
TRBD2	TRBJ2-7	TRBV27	CASSLIAGGPDEQYF
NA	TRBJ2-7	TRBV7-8	CASSPGTTHEQYF
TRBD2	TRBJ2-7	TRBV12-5	CASGLDGTDRAGLAGVGRSYEQYF
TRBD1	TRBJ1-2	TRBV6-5	CASRTGAGYTF
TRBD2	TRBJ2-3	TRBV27	CASSSPPSGPGGDTQYF
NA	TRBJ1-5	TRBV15	CATSRDGGPRGTNQPQHF
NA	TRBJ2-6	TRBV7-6	CASSFSAEVRSGANVLTF
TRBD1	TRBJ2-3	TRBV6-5	CASSGTDLTDTQYF
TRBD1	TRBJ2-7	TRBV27	CASSTGDRGREQYF
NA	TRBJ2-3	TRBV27	CASRPTTRGSTDTQYF
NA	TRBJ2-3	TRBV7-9	CASNTLSPDTQYF
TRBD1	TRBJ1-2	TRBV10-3	CAISRQGIYGYTF
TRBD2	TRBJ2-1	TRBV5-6	CASSLLAGGSYNEQFF
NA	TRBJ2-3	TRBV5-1	CASSLTWGPDTQYF
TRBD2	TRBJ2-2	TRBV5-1	CASSFGRTGLEVNTGELFF
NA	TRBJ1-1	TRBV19	CASSFRQEEAFF
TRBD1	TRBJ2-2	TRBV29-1	CSARDRGPTGELFF
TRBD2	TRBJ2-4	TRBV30	CAWSVLTSGRARAKNIQYF
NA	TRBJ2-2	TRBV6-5	CASSYSGGTAGELFF
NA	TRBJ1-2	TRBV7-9	CASSHTETINYGYTF
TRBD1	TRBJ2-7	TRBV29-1	CSVSQGWPYEQYF
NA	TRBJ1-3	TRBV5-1	CASSLGHGNTIYF
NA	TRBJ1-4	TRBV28	CASSLRGWTNEKLFF
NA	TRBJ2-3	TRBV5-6	CASIPWLARDTQYF
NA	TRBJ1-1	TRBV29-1	CSVESGVVNTEAFF
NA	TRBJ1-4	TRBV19	CASSIDKATDEKLFF
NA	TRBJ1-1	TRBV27	CASSSRGTEAFF
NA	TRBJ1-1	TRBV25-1	CASRSGHPNTEAFF
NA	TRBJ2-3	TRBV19	CASSIDQEGLGPDTQYF
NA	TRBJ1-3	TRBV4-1	CASSSREAGPRNDSGNTIYF
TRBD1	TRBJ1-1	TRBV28	CASPKVGQGTEAFF
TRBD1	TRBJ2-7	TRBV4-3	CASSQSIGQGDEQYF
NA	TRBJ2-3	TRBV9	CASSVAGLRERFTDTQYF